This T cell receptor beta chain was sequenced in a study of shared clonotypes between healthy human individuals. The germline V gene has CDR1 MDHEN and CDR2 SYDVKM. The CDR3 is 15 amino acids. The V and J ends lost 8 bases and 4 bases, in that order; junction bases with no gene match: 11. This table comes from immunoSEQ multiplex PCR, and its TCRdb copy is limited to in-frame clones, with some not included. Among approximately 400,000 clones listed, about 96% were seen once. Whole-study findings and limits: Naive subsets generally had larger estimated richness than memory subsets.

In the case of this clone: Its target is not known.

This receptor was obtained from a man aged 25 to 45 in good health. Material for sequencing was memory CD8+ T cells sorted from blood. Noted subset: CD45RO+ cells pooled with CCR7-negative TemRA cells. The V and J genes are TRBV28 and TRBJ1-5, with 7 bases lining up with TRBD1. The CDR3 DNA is TGTGCCAGCCAAATGCAGGGGGTGGCTAATCAGCCCCAGCATTTT. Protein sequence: CASQMQGVANQPQHF.